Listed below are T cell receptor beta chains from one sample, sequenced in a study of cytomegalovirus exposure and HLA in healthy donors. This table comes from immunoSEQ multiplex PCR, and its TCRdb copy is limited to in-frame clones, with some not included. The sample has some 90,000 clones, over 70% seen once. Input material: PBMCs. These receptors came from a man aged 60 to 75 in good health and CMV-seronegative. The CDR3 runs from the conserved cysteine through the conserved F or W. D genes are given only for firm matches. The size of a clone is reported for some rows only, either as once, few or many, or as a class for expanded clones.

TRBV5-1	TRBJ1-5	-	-	TGCGCCAGCAGCTTGGTAGGGGGGGATCAGCCCCAGCATTTT	CASSLVGGDQPQHF
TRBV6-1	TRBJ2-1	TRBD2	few	TGTGCCAGCAGTGTTAGAGGGCTAGCGGACTCCTACAATGAGCAGTTCTTC	CASSVRGLADSYNEQFF
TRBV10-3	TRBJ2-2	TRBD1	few	TGTGCCATCAGTGGGACAGGAGGAGATTCCGGGGAGCTGTTTTTT	CAISGTGGDSGELFF
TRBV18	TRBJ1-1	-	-	TGTGCCAGCTCACCAATTAGGGGGGGCGACACTGAAGCTTTCTTT	CASSPIRGGDTEAFF
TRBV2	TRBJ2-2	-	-	TGTGCCAGCAGCAATCAGAACACCGGGGAGCTGTTTTTT	CASSNQNTGELFF
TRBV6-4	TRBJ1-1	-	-	TGTGCCAGCAGTGCGACAGGTTATACTGAAGCTTTCTTT	CASSATGYTEAFF
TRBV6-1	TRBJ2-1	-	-	TGTGCCAGCAGTGAAGCGCGGAGGGGCAATGAGCAGTTCTTC	CASSEARRGNEQFF
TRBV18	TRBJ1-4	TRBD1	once	TGTGCCAGCTCACCAGGACAGGGGGAAAAACTGTTTTTT	CASSPGQGEKLFF
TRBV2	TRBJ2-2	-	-	TGTGCCAGCAGTGAAGCGGAGGTCGACACCGGGGAGCTGTTTTTT	CASSEAEVDTGELFF
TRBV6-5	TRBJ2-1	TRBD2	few	TGTGCCAGCAGAACCCCGGGACTAGCCCACAATGAGCAGTTCTTC	CASRTPGLAHNEQFF
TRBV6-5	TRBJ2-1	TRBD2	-	TGTGCCAGCAGCCCCGGGACTAGCGGGATTAATGAGCAGTTCTTC	CASSPGTSGINEQFF
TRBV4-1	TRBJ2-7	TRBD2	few	TGCGCCAGCAGCAAGACTAGCGGGGGAACCTACGAGCAGTACTTC	CASSKTSGGTYEQYF
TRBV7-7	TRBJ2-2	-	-	TGTGCCAGCAGCCCCTATGCCGGGGAGCTGTTTTTT	CASSPYAGELFF
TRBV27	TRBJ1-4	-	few	TGTGCCAGCAGTTTATCGATTGACACCGCTGAAAAACTGTTTTTT	CASSLSIDTAEKLFF
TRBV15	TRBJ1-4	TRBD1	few	TGTGCCACCAGCGGAGGACAGGGGGCTTCTGAAAAACTGTTTTTT	CATSGGQGASEKLFF
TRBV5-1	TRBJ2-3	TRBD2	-	TGCGCCAGCCCTCTGACTAGCGGGGAGACAGATACGCAGTATTTT	CASPLTSGETDTQYF
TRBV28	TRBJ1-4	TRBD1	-	TGTGCCAGCAGTTTGTTGTTACAGGGGCCACCACTACTGTTTTTT	CASSLLLQGPPLLFF
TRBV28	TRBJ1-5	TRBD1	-	TGTGCCAGCAGTTTCTCAGGGGGTCAGCCCCAGCATTTT	CASSFSGGQPQHF
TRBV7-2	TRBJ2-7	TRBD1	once	TGTGCCAGCGGCGAGGCGACAGGGGGGGTCTACGAGCAGTACTTC	CASGEATGGVYEQYF
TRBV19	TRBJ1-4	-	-	TGTGCCAGTACGGGGGATCGGGGCAGTGAAAAACTGTTTTTT	CASTGDRGSEKLFF
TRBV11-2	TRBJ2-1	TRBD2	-	TGTGCCAGCAGCATAAGGCCGGGCGGGAGGGTGTACAATGAGCAGTTCTTC	CASSIRPGGRVYNEQFF
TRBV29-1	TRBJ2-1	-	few	TGCAGCGTTAGTGCGGTTTCCTACAATGAGCAGTTCTTC	CSVSAVSYNEQFF
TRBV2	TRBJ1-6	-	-	TGTGCCAGCATAGGATTGCCCAAGGACAGCTCCTATAATTCACCCCTCCACTTT	CASIGLPKDSSYNSPLHF
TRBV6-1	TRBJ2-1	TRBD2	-	TGTGCCAGCAGTGGGGGACTAAATTACAATGAGCAGTTCTTC	CASSGGLNYNEQFF
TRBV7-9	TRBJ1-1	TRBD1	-	TGTGCCAGCAGCTTAGCTACAGGGGCGGACACTGAAGCTTTCTTT	CASSLATGADTEAFF
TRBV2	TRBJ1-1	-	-	TGTGCCAGCGGATGGGGGGGGAGAGGGGACACTGAAGCTTTCTTT	CASGWGGRGDTEAFF
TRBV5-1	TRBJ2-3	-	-	TGCGCCAGCAGCCTGACAGTACGCACAGATACGCAGTATTTT	CASSLTVRTDTQYF
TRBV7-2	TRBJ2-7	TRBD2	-	TGTGCCAGCAGCAACACGGGACTAGCGGGGGATTACGAGCAGTACTTC	CASSNTGLAGDYEQYF
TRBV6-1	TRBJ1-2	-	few	TGTGCCAGCAGTGAAGCGAACCGGCCGGCAGGGCCGAGCCTCTATGGCTACACCTTC	CASSEANRPAGPSLYGYTF